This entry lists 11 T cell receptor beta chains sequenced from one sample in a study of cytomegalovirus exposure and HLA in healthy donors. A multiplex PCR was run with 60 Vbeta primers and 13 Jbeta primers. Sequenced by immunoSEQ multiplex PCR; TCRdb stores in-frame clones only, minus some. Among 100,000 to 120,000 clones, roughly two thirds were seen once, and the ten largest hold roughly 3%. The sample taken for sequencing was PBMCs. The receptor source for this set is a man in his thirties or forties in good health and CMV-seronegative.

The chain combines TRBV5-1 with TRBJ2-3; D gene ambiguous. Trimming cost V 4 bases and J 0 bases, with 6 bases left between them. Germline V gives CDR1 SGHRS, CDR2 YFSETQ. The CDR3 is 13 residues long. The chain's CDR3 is CASSNPSTDTQYF. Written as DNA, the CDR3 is TGCGCCAGCAGCAATCCTAGCACAGATACGCAGTATTTT.

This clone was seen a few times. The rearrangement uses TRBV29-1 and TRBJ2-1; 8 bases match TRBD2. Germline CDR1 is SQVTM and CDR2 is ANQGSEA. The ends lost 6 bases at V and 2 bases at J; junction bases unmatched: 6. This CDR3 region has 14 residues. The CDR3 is CSVRLAGAYNEQFF. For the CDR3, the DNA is TGCAGCGTGCGTCTAGCGGGTGCCTACAATGAGCAGTTCTTC.

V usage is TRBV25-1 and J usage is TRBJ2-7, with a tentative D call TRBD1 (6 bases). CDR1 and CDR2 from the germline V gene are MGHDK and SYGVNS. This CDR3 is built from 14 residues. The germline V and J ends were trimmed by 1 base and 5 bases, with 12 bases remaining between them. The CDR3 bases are TGTGCCAGCAGTGAATTGAGGGGGTTCAACGAGCAGTACTTC. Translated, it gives CASSELRGFNEQYF.

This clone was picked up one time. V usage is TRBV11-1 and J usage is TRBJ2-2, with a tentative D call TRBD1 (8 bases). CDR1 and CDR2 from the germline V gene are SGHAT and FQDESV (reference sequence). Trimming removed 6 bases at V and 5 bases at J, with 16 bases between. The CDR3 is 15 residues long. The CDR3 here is CASSHDRGGTGELFF. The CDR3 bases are TGTGCCAGCAGTCACGACAGGGGAGGGACCGGGGAGCTGTTTTTT. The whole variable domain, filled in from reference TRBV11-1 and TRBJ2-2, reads EAEVAQSPRYKITEKSQAVAFWCDPISGHATLYWYRQILGQGPELLVQFQDESVVDDSQLPKDRFSAERLKGVDSTLKIQPAELGDSAMYLCASSHDRGGTGELFFGEGSRLTVL.

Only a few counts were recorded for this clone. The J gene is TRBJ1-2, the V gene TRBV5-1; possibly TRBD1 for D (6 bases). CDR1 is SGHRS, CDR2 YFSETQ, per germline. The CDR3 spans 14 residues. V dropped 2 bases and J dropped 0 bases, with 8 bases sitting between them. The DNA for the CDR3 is TGCGCCAGCAGCTTAGGGGGAGCTAACTATGGCTACACCTTC. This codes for CASSLGGANYGYTF.

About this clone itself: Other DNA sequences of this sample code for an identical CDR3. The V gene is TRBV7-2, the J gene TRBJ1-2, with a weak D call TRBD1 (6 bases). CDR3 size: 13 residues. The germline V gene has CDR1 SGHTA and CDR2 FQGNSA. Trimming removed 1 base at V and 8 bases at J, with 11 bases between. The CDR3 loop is CASSLVGQPGYTF. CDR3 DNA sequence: TGTGCCAGCAGCTTAGTAGGACAGCCGGGCTACACCTTC.

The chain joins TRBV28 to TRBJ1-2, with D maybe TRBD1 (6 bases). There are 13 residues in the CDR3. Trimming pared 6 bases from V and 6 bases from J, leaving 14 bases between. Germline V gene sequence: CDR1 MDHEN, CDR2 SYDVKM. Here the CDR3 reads CASRDTGTHGYTF. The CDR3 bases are TGTGCCAGCAGAGATACAGGGACCCATGGCTACACCTTC.

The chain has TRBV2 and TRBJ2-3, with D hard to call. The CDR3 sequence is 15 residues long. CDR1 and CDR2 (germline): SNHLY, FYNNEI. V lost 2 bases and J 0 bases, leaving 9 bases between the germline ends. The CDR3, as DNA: TGTGCCAGCAGTGAAATTTTAGTGAGCACAGATACGCAGTATTTT. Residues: CASSEILVSTDTQYF.

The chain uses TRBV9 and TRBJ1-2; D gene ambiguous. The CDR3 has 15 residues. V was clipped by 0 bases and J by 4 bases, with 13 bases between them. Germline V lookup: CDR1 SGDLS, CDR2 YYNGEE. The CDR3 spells CASSVGHPEGYGYTF. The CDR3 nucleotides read TGTGCCAGCAGCGTAGGACACCCCGAAGGCTATGGCTACACCTTC.

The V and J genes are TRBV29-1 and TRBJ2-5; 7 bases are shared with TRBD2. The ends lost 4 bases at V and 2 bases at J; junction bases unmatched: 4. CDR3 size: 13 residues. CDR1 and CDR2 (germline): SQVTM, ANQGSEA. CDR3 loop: CSVALAVQETQYF. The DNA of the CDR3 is TGCAGCGTTGCTCTAGCGGTACAAGAGACCCAGTACTTC.

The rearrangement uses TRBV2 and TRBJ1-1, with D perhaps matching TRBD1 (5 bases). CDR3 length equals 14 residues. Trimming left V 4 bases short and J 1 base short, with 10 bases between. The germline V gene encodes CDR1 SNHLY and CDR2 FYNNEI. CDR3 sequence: CASSADTGNTEAFF. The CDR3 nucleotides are TGTGCCAGCAGTGCTGATACAGGGAACACTGAAGCTTTCTTT.